The rows below give T cell receptor beta chains drawn from one sample of a study of T-cell memory formation after mild COVID-19. TCRdb analysed the 5' RACE reads with MiXCR anew, one entry per CDR3 protein. The sample yields more than 150,000 distinct CDR3 sequences, under 20% seen once. The specimen sequenced was PBMCs or a T cell subset sorted from them (not recorded which). The receptors come from a young man who had mild COVID-19 (a few samples of this study predate the infection). Cell type and time point are not known. The CDR3 runs from the conserved cysteine through the conserved F or W. D genes are given only for firm matches. Clone size appears in some rows only: once, few, many, or a class for an expanded clone.

TRBJ1-5 few - TRBV5-1 CASSVTGMNQPQHF TGCGCCAGCAGCGTAACAGGGATGAATCAGCCCCAGCATTTT
TRBJ1-2 few - TRBV4-1 CASSQVQVGYGYTF TGCGCCAGCAGCCAAGTACAGGTCGGCTATGGCTACACCTTC
TRBJ1-2 few TRBD1 TRBV7-9 CASSIGTGDGYTF TGTGCCAGCAGCATTGGGACAGGGGATGGCTACACCTTC
TRBJ2-1 few - TRBV7-9 CASSLGNYNEQFF TGTGCCAGCAGCTTAGGAAACTACAATGAGCAGTTCTTC
TRBJ1-1 few - TRBV5-4 CASSFNGGYTEAFF TGTGCCAGCAGCTTTAATGGGGGATACACTGAAGCTTTCTTT
TRBJ2-2 - TRBD1 TRBV2 CASSSNRGYTGELFF TGTGCCAGCAGCTCCAACAGGGGATACACCGGGGAGCTGTTTTTT
TRBJ2-1 - - TRBV2 CASRKERSSYNEQFF TGTGCCAGCCGGAAGGAGCGGAGCTCCTACAATGAGCAGTTCTTC
TRBJ1-5 few - TRBV20-1 CSARGEINQPQHF TGCAGTGCTAGGGGGGAGATCAATCAGCCCCAGCATTTT
TRBJ1-3 few - TRBV7-9 CASSLQRFGGDTIYF TGTGCCAGCAGCTTACAGCGGTTCGGAGGGGACACCATATATTTT
TRBJ2-1 - TRBD1 TRBV7-2 CASRRDRVYNEQFF TGTGCCAGCCGGCGGGACAGGGTGTACAATGAGCAGTTCTTC
TRBJ1-4 - - TRBV25-1 CASSESLGREKLFF TGTGCCAGCAGTGAATCATTGGGCCGGGAAAAACTGTTTTTT
TRBJ2-5 - TRBD2 TRBV12-3/TRBV12-4 CASRLAGGPETQYF TGTGCCAGCAGATTAGCGGGGGGGCCGGAGACCCAGTACTTC
TRBJ2-1 - - TRBV11-3 CASSVGNEQFF TGTGCCAGCAGCGTGGGAAATGAGCAGTTCTTC
TRBJ2-3 - - TRBV6-2/TRBV6-3 CASSYPDDTQYF TGTGCCAGCAGTTACCCCGACGATACGCAGTATTTT
TRBJ2-3 - TRBD2 TRBV5-1 CASNPLSVSGRTSGDTQYF TGCGCCAGCAACCCCCTATCGGTGTCGGGGAGAACTAGCGGAGATACGCAGTATTTT
TRBJ1-5 - - TRBV9 CASSVGSSSQPQHF TGTGCCAGCAGCGTCGGGTCTTCGAGTCAGCCCCAGCATTTT
TRBJ2-3 - TRBD1 TRBV20-1 CSARQGVTDTQYF TGCAGTGCGAGACAGGGTGTAACAGATACGCAGTATTTT
TRBJ2-7 few - TRBV30 CAWDGSYEQYF TGTGCCTGGGACGGTTCCTACGAGCAGTACTTC
TRBJ2-3 - - TRBV15 CATSRDGGSTDTQYF TGTGCCACCAGCAGAGACGGGGGAAGCACAGATACGCAGTATTTT
TRBJ2-3 few - TRBV30 CAWSVRDTQYF TGTGCCTGGAGTGTACGCGATACGCAGTATTTT
TRBJ2-2 - - TRBV24-1 CATSGVPGELFF TGTGCCACCAGTGGGGTGCCCGGGGAGCTGTTTTTT
TRBJ2-1 few TRBD2 TRBV7-2 CASSVGLAVDEQFF TGTGCCAGCAGCGTGGGACTAGCGGTCGATGAGCAGTTCTTC
TRBJ2-7 - - TRBV6-5 CASSRSRQASYEQYF TGTGCCAGCAGCCGCTCGCGACAAGCCTCCTACGAGCAGTACTTC
TRBJ2-5 few - TRBV29-1 CSSRRYSPFGTQYF TGCAGTTCGAGGAGGTATTCCCCGTTCGGGACCCAGTACTTC
TRBJ1-1 - TRBD1 TRBV10-2 CASSVGQGDTEAFF TGCGCCAGCAGTGTGGGACAGGGTGACACTGAAGCTTTCTTT
TRBJ2-3 few - TRBV5-1 CASSLTGQSTDTQYF TGCGCCAGCAGCTTGACAGGGCAGTCCACAGATACGCAGTATTTT
TRBJ2-7 - - TRBV5-1 CASSLGGRGLEDEQYF TGCGCCAGCAGCTTAGGTGGCAGGGGCTTGGAGGACGAGCAGTACTTC
TRBJ2-7 few TRBD2 TRBV9 CASSGGTSGPYEQYF TGTGCCAGCAGCGGGGGGACTAGCGGTCCCTACGAGCAGTACTTC
TRBJ1-4 many TRBD1 TRBV4-1 CASSQENRGFEKLFF TGCGCCAGCAGCCAAGAAAACAGGGGTTTTGAAAAACTGTTTTTT
TRBJ2-7 - - TRBV5-1 CASSYAFGVTPYEQYF TGCGCCAGCAGCTACGCTTTCGGAGTAACACCCTACGAGCAGTACTTC
TRBJ1-2 - - TRBV25-1 CASSAGGSSGYTF TGTGCCAGCAGTGCCGGGGGCTCATCTGGCTACACCTTC
TRBJ1-4 many TRBD1 TRBV12-3/TRBV12-4 CASSLRDRAEKLFF TGTGCCAGCAGTTTACGGGACAGGGCAGAAAAACTGTTTTTT
TRBJ1-1 few - TRBV15 CATSRAGPGRTEAFF TGTGCCACCAGCAGAGCCGGGCCAGGGCGTACTGAAGCTTTCTTT
TRBJ1-1 few - TRBV5-1 CASSLVRGEAFF TGCGCCAGCAGCTTGGTTAGGGGTGAAGCTTTCTTT
TRBJ2-7 few TRBD1 TRBV13 CASSLRGRQYF TGTGCCAGCAGCCTCAGGGGGCGTCAGTACTTC
TRBJ2-1 few - TRBV6-2/TRBV6-3 CASQGGGSYNEQFF TGTGCCAGCCAAGGAGGGGGTTCGTACAATGAGCAGTTCTTC
TRBJ2-7 - TRBD2 TRBV13 CASRFSGGAYEQYF TGTGCCAGCAGATTCAGCGGGGGGGCCTACGAGCAGTACTTC
TRBJ2-5 few TRBD1 TRBV7-9 CASSRQGLETQYF TGTGCCAGCAGCCGACAGGGCCTGGAGACCCAGTACTTC
TRBJ1-2 few TRBD1 TRBV5-6 CASRFGTGGYTF TGTGCCAGCAGATTCGGGACAGGTGGCTACACCTTC
TRBJ2-1 many - TRBV7-9 CASSLSLSSYNEQFF TGTGCCAGCAGCTTAAGCCTAAGCTCCTACAATGAGCAGTTCTTC
TRBJ1-4 - - TRBV5-1 CASSRGSSNEKLFF TGCGCCAGCAGCCGGGGTTCGAGTAATGAAAAACTGTTTTTT
TRBJ2-4 - TRBD2 TRBV30 CAWRTGGGNIQYF TGTGCCTGGAGGACGGGAGGCGGAAACATTCAGTACTTC
TRBJ2-3 - TRBD1 TRBV3-1 CASNRGPSTDTQYF TGTGCCAGCAACAGGGGGCCTAGCACAGATACGCAGTATTTT
TRBJ1-6 - - TRBV12-3/TRBV12-4 CASSLEALQDSPLHF TGTGCCAGCAGTTTAGAAGCCCTTCAAGATTCACCCCTCCACTTT
TRBJ2-5 many - TRBV5-1 CASAEQGDQETQYF TGCGCCAGCGCAGAACAGGGAGACCAAGAGACCCAGTACTTC
TRBJ1-5 few TRBD1 TRBV12-3/TRBV12-4 CASSLLGGGGNHPQHF TGTGCCAGCAGTTTATTGGGGGGAGGGGGCAATCACCCCCAGCATTTT
TRBJ2-3 - TRBD2 TRBV6-5 CASSYSSGVGDTQYF TGTGCCAGCAGTTACTCTAGCGGGGTGGGAGATACGCAGTATTTT
TRBJ1-4 few - TRBV28 CASSSPGAINEKLFF TGTGCCAGCAGTTCCCCGGGGGCGATAAATGAAAAACTGTTTTTT
TRBJ1-5 few - TRBV6-2/TRBV6-3 CASNEWVGSLPQHF TGTGCCAGCAATGAATGGGTAGGCTCCCTGCCCCAGCATTTT
TRBJ2-5 - TRBD2 TRBV3-1 CASSQLLAGGDTQYF TGTGCCAGCAGCCAATTACTAGCGGGGGGCGATACCCAGTACTTC
TRBJ1-3 - TRBD1 TRBV6-6 CASSYAGFQGVRTIYF TGTGCCAGCAGTTACGCGGGGTTTCAGGGGGTACGCACCATATATTTT
TRBJ1-4 - - TRBV30 CAWSSLEKLFF TGTGCCTGGAGCTCGCTGGAAAAACTGTTTTTT
TRBJ2-3 - - TRBV7-3 CASSLKGADTQYF TGTGCCAGCAGCTTAAAAGGGGCAGATACGCAGTATTTT
TRBJ1-1 - - TRBV25-1 CASRRAGPNTEAFF TGTGCCAGCAGGAGGGCGGGGCCGAACACTGAAGCTTTCTTT
TRBJ1-1 few - TRBV6-6 CASSSGSEAFF TGTGCCAGCAGTAGTGGTTCCGAAGCTTTCTTT
TRBJ2-3 - TRBD2 TRBV5-1 CASWSGGASRHTQYF TGCGCCAGCTGGAGCGGGGGGGCCTCCCGACATACGCAGTATTTT
TRBJ2-2 - TRBD1 TRBV7-9 CASSWGQGIGELFF TGTGCCAGCAGCTGGGGACAGGGCATCGGGGAGCTGTTTTTT